This T cell receptor beta chain is from a study of beta chain features in type 1 diabetes. The overall study: When patients were set against healthy donors, age, gender and cell yields were similar.

The CDR3 sequence is 16 residues long. CDR1 is SGHRS, CDR2 YFSETQ, per germline. Trimming removed 4 bases at V and 0 bases at J, with 15 bases between. Every isolated RNA sample was fully reverse transcribed, so sequencing captured expressed TCRB transcripts. Clones were sequenced by immunoSEQ multiplex PCR, and TCRdb holds only the in-frame ones, with some missing. Of about 710,000 clones in the sample, around an eighth were seen once. The study, taken as a whole, reports: Type 1 diabetes patients showed a moderate but significant shortening of TCRB CDR3s in all four CD4+ subsets.

This clone was seen more than once but under ten times. The target antigen is unknown. J is TRBJ2-3 and V is TRBV5-1; the D gene is possibly TRBD2 (6 bases). Sequencing was carried out using naive CD4+ T cells from blood. This sequence originates from a man between 18 and 35 years old with type 1 diabetes. In DNA form, the CDR3 reads TGCGCCAGCAGCAACCTAGCGCCTATTAGCACAGATACGCAGTATTTT. Translated: CASSNLAPISTDTQYF.